This TCR beta chain emerged from a study of T cells after yellow fever vaccination. With 1 base removed from V and 7 bases from J, the gap between germline ends came to 19 bases. The CDR3 is 15 amino acids. The germline gives CDR1 DFQATT, CDR2 SNEGSKA (reference sequence). A few counts support this clonotype. Each CDR3 protein is one row after TCRdb ran MiXCR on the 5' RACE reads. This sample has about 230,000 distinct CDR3 sequences, with roughly 6.2% found just once. V and J are TRBV20-1 and TRBJ2-5; D gene uncertain. Here the sequenced sample was CD4+ T cells sorted from PBMCs, taken on the day of the yellow fever booster vaccination. This TCR derives from a man younger than 40 who received the YFV17D yellow fever vaccine. The chain's CDR3 is CSARVERNRRGTQYF. The CDR3 nucleotides read TGCAGTGCTAGAGTTGAACGAAACCGGAGAGGGACCCAGTACTTC.